This T cell receptor (beta chain) was obtained from a study of ipilimumab plus nivolumab after autologous stem cell transplantation. The wider study: Median doses per patient: about five ipilimumab, about 8 nivolumab. The DLBCL group included primary refractory and relapsed cases.

Trimming took 4 bases from V and 5 from J; bases not matched to a gene: 6. The germline V gene has CDR1 SNHLY and CDR2 FYNNEI. CDR3 length: 14 residues. TCRdb keeps only in-frame clones here, not all; method: immunoSEQ multiplex PCR. This sample carries around 20,000 clones, 70% to 85% of them seen once, and the ten largest clones take 20% to 25%. Starting 14 to 28 days after autologous transplant, ipilimumab 1 mg/kg was given. Patients got 3 mg/kg IV nivolumab weeks 1, 4, 7, 10, then biweekly through week 26. This clonotype originated in a male donor with diffuse large B-cell lymphoma. The V gene is TRBV2, the J gene TRBJ1-1; 8 bases are a match to TRBD1. This specimen consisted of PBMCs, obtained in a trial of ipilimumab plus nivolumab as post-transplant consolidation. The CDR3 nucleotides read TGTGCCAGCAGTGCCGGACAGGGTTTAACTGAAGCTTTCTTT. This sequence encodes CASSAGQGLTEAFF.